What follows are 25 T cell receptor beta chains derived from one specimen sequenced in a study of cytomegalovirus exposure and HLA in healthy donors (dated by TCRdb to between 2016 and 2019). Library prep was done by the immunoSEQ multiplex PCR assay. The multiplex PCR relied on a mix of 60 forward primers for TCR Vbeta segments and 13 reverse primers for TCR Jbeta segments. TCRdb provides this immuneACCESS table in a form limited to in-frame rearrangements. Some clones are lacking; in checked studies, under half of them reflect an unresolved V gene, and why the rest are absent is not known. The sample table lists some 150,000 clones, about three quarters of them with a count of one. Clones ranked in the top ten supply 0.6% to 0.95% of the sample. Source material: PBMCs. The origin of the receptors is a female donor in good health and CMV-seronegative.

A word on this clone: At one end, the junction sequence differs from germline, possibly due to a read error. The chain uses TRBV7-8 and TRBJ2-6; 9 positions agree with TRBD1. The CDR3 runs 15 residues. Germline CDR1 SGHVS, CDR2 FQNEAQ. CDR3 coding DNA: TGTGCCAGCAGCGACAGGGGGTCTGGGGCCAACGGCCTGACTTTC. It translates to CASSDRGSGANGLTF.

The CDR3 DNA follows: TGTGCCAGCAGTCTCCGACTAGCGCTTTACAATGAGCAGTTCTTC. It translates to CASSLRLALYNEQFF. This chain uses TRBV6-1 with TRBJ2-1, with 8 bases lining up with TRBD2. With V trimmed by 5 bases and J by 4 bases, 7 bases remained unmatched. Germline V gives CDR1 MNHNS, CDR2 SASEGT. The CDR3 has 15 amino acids.

The V and J genes are TRBV21-1 and TRBJ1-1; the D call of TRBD1 is as the table states it, not checked on the DNA. TRBV21-1 is designated a pseudogene. The CDR3 loop spans 13 amino acids. CDR3 nucleotide sequence: TGTGCCAGCAGCAACAAAGGGGCCACTGAAGCTTTCTTT. Its translation: CASSNKGATEAFF.

The chain carries TRBV7-2 and TRBJ2-4; the match to TRBD2 covers 7 bases. This CDR3 has 15 amino acids. CDR1 SGHTA and CDR2 FQGNSA come from the germline V gene. The V and J ends lost 4 bases and 7 bases, in that order; junction bases with no gene match: 10. CDR3 DNA: TGTGCCAGCAGCTCGGGATTAGCGGGTAGGAACATTCAGTACTTC. Protein sequence: CASSSGLAGRNIQYF.

V and J are TRBV6-6 and TRBJ2-5, with 10 nucleotides matching TRBD2. The DNA end is more similar to TRBJ2-7, so the J call may be wrong. Germline CDR1 reads MNHNY; CDR2 reads SVGAGI (reference sequence). The CDR3 contains 14 residues. DNA for the CDR3: TGTGCCAGCAGGGGGACTAGCGAGAGCCACGAGCAGTACTTC. Amino acid sequence: CASRGTSESHEQYF.

This clone was counted between two and nine times. This chain joins TRBV11-1 and TRBJ1-1; TRBD1 is a possible D gene (6 bases). This CDR3 contains 14 residues. Germline CDR1 and CDR2: SGHAT and FQDESV (reference sequence). Trimming left V 2 bases short and J 5 bases short, with 12 bases between. DNA for the CDR3: TGTGCCAGCAGCTTATCAACAGGGAAGACTGAAGCTTTCTTT. Translation gives CASSLSTGKTEAFF. Full variable domain (remainder filled in from reference TRBV11-1 and TRBJ1-1): EAEVAQSPRYKITEKSQAVAFWCDPISGHATLYWYRQILGQGPELLVQFQDESVVDDSQLPKDRFSAERLKGVDSTLKIQPAELGDSAMYLCASSLSTGKTEAFFGQGTRLTVV.

The rearrangement uses TRBV7-2 and TRBJ1-2; unclear D gene. The length of the CDR3 is 13 residues. Trimming cost V 1 base and J 8 bases, with 11 bases left between them. Germline CDR1 reads SGHTA; CDR2 reads FQGNSA. The CDR3 is CASSLDSRAGYTF. The CDR3 DNA reads TGTGCCAGCAGCTTAGACTCCCGCGCGGGCTACACCTTC.

This clone came up a few times. The rearrangement uses TRBV5-1 and TRBJ2-7; D unclear. V was shortened by 1 base and J by 2 bases, with 4 bases between the two germline ends. Germline-derived CDR1 and CDR2 are SGHRS and YFSETQ. The CDR3 has 12 residues. In DNA, the CDR3 is TGCGCCAGCAGCTTGCCTCCCTACGAGCAGTACTTC. This codes for CASSLPPYEQYF. The complete variable domain, with remaining parts taken from reference TRBV5-1 and TRBJ2-7, reads KAGVTQTPRYLIKTRGQQVTLSCSPISGHRSVSWYQQTPGQGLQFLFEYFSETQRNKGNFPGRFSGRQFSNSRSEMNVSTLELGDSALYLCASSLPPYEQYFGPGTRLTVT.

On this clone itself: The junction departs from the called germline gene at one end, perhaps through a read error. V gene TRBV30 combines with J gene TRBJ1-1, with D perhaps TRBD1 (5 bases). CDR1 is GTSNPN and CDR2 is SVGIG in the germline V gene (reference sequence). The CDR3 loop spans 13 amino acids. In nucleotides, the CDR3 is TGTGCCTGGAGTGTACCATGGGGCGAATTCCCCTACTTT. It is translated as CAWSVPWGEFPYF. Using reference TRBV30 and TRBJ1-1 for the parts outside the CDR3, the full variable domain is SQTIHQWPATLVQPVGSPLSLECTVEGTSNPNLYWYRQAAGRGLQLLFYSVGIGQISSEVPQNLSASRPQDRQFILSSKKLLLSDSGFYLCAWSVPWGEFPYFGQGTRLTVV.

The sample holds a few counts of this clone. This chain uses TRBV11-3 with TRBJ2-2; D uncertain. The CDR3 loop spans 14 amino acids. Germline values: CDR1 SGHNT, CDR2 YENEEA. Trimming stripped 5 bases from V and 1 base from J, with 8 bases between. The CDR3 DNA reads TGTGCCAGCAGCGTTAACAGGAACACCGGGGAGCTGTTTTTT. Translating it yields CASSVNRNTGELFF.

This sequence joins TRBV19 and TRBJ2-7, with D tentatively TRBD2 (5 bases). The CDR3 sequence is 15 residues long. Deletions cut 3 bases from V and 1 base from J, with 13 bases between. Germline V gene data show CDR1 as LNHDA and CDR2 as SQIVND (reference sequence). CDR3 protein: CASSIHRGRSYEQYF. CDR3 DNA: TGTGCCAGTAGTATTCACCGGGGTAGGTCCTACGAGCAGTACTTC.

V and J are TRBV29-1 and TRBJ1-1; the D gene is possibly TRBD1 (6 bases). Trimming shortened V by 3 bases and J by 0 bases, and 8 bases separated the two germline ends. The CDR3 sequence is 13 residues long. CDR1 and CDR2 from the germline V gene are SQVTM and ANQGSEA. This CDR3 reads CSVEGTLNTEAFF. The CDR3 DNA reads as TGCAGCGTTGAGGGGACACTGAACACTGAAGCTTTCTTT. Filled out from reference TRBV29-1 and TRBJ1-1, the complete variable domain reads SAVISQKPSRDICQRGTSLTIQCQVDSQVTMMFWYRQQPGQSLTLIATANQGSEATYESGFVIDKFPISRPNLTFSTLTVSNMSPEDSSIYLCSVEGTLNTEAFFGQGTRLTVV.

The chain recombines TRBV18 with TRBJ1-1; 7 bases match TRBD1. There are 15 residues in the CDR3. Germline CDR1 reads KGHSH; CDR2 reads LQKENI. V shed 1 base and J 5 bases; nucleotides not matched to a gene: 7. This chain's CDR3 is CASSPQGAWGTEAFF. CDR3 nucleotide sequence: TGTGCCAGCTCACCACAGGGGGCTTGGGGAACTGAAGCTTTCTTT.

The chain recombines TRBV6-1 with TRBJ1-2; D might be TRBD1 (5 bases). The CDR3 has 14 amino acids. Per germline, CDR1 MNHNS and CDR2 SASEGT. V dropped 1 base and J dropped 2 bases, with 8 bases sitting between them. Here the CDR3 DNA reads TGTGCCAGCAGTGAAGGACAGCGCAACTATGGCTACACCTTC. Amino acid sequence: CASSEGQRNYGYTF.

This clone appeared a few times. The V call is TRBV9, the J call TRBJ1-2, with D possibly TRBD1 on 6 matching bases. Germline-derived CDR1 and CDR2 are SGDLS and YYNGEE. Trimming pared 4 bases from V and 5 bases from J, leaving 18 bases between. This CDR3 comprises 15 residues. For the CDR3, the DNA is TGTGCCAGCAGCCCCCACCGGGACACTGCTTATGGCTACACCTTC. Its translation: CASSPHRDTAYGYTF.

The rearrangement uses TRBV19 and TRBJ2-7, with a weak D call TRBD2 (6 bases). This CDR3 has 16 amino acids. CDR1 LNHDA and CDR2 SQIVND come from the germline V gene (reference sequence). Trimming removed 5 bases at V and 4 bases at J, with 21 bases between. CDR3 in DNA: TGTGCCAGTAGTCTCTTTAGCACCTCCAGCGGGTACGAGCAGTACTTC. It codes for CASSLFSTSSGYEQYF.

This chain joins TRBV5-1 and TRBJ1-6; no reliable D call. Trimming stripped 4 bases from V and 7 bases from J, with 15 bases between. The CDR3 is made up of 15 amino acids. The V gene's germline CDR1 is SGHRS and CDR2 YFSETQ. The CDR3 DNA reads TGCGCCAGCAGCCACCCTTGGGAGACGAATTCACCCCTCCACTTT. It specifies CASSHPWETNSPLHF.

The genes are TRBV19 and TRBJ1-2; D is perhaps TRBD1 (5 bases). The V end lost 7 bases, the J end lost 0 bases, and 18 bases lay between the germline ends. Germline CDR1 reads LNHDA; CDR2 reads SQIVND (reference sequence). CDR3 length equals 16 residues. The CDR3, as DNA: TGTGCCAGTAAGGCGCCAGTCGACAGAACTAACTATGGCTACACCTTC. Its protein is CASKAPVDRTNYGYTF.

About this clone: One junction end disagrees with the germline gene, perhaps due to a read error. V gene TRBV29-1 combines with J gene TRBJ1-1; no reliable D call. This CDR3 spans 10 amino acids. Germline assignment: CDR1 SQVTM and CDR2 ANQGSEA. CDR3 protein: CLGMNTEAFF. CDR3 DNA sequence: TGTCTAGGTATGAACACTGAAGCTTTCTTT.

The chain employs TRBV21-1 and TRBJ2-3; the D call in the table, TRBD2, was not verified against the DNA. TRBV21-1 is described as a pseudogene. The CDR3 loop spans 15 amino acids. The CDR3 reads CASSKSSGTTDTQYF. Written as DNA, the CDR3 is TGTGCCAGCAGCAAGTCTAGCGGGACCACAGATACGCAGTATTTT.

This clone was recorded a few times. The J gene is TRBJ2-6, the V gene TRBV7-9; 7 bases match TRBD2. Germline V gives CDR1 SEHNR, CDR2 FQNEAQ (reference sequence). CDR3 length: 18 amino acids. The V and J ends lost 2 bases and 3 bases, in that order; junction bases with no gene match: 10. The CDR3 sequence is CASSLSGRGLFGANVLTF. The CDR3 nucleotides are TGTGCCAGCAGCTTATCGGGGAGGGGCCTCTTTGGGGCCAACGTCCTGACTTTC. Using reference TRBV7-9 and TRBJ2-6 for the parts outside the CDR3, the full variable domain is DTGVSQNPRHKITKRGQNVTFRCDPISEHNRLYWYRQTLGQGPEFLTYFQNEAQLEKSRLLSDRFSAERPKGSFSTLEIQRTEQGDSAMYLCASSLSGRGLFGANVLTFGAGSRLTVL.

The gene calls are TRBV5-4 and TRBJ1-2; 8 nucleotides align to TRBD1. The CDR3 loop spans 19 amino acids. The V and J ends lost 4 bases and 8 bases, in that order; junction bases with no gene match: 25. Germline V gene data show CDR1 as SGHNT and CDR2 as YYREEE (reference sequence). The CDR3 DNA sequence: TGTGCCAGCAGCACTCGCACCGGGACAGGAGGGTTCTCAGGGTCCGGCTACACCTTC. As protein: CASSTRTGTGGFSGSGYTF.

The chain uses TRBV19 and TRBJ2-2, with D possibly matching TRBD2 (6 bases). Looked up from germline, CDR1 is LNHDA and CDR2 is SQIVND (reference sequence). The CDR3 loop spans 15 amino acids. Trimming removed 11 bases at V and 4 bases at J, with 20 bases between. CDR3 sequence: CALSTGQGGTGELFF. The CDR3 DNA sequence: TGTGCCTTATCGACCGGGCAGGGAGGCACCGGGGAGCTGTTTTTT. The whole variable domain, filled in from reference TRBV19 and TRBJ2-2, reads DGGITQSPKYLFRKEGQNVTLSCEQNLNHDAMYWYRQDPGQGLRLIYYSQIVNDFQKGDIAEGYSVSREKKESFPLTVTSAQKNPTAFYLCALSTGQGGTGELFFGEGSRLTVL.

The chain combines TRBV5-1 with TRBJ1-2; 7 bases agree with TRBD1. This CDR3 is built from 14 residues. Germline assignment: CDR1 SGHRS and CDR2 YFSETQ. Unmatched junction bases numbered 6, after V lost 0 bases and J lost 7 bases. CDR3 in DNA: TGCGCCAGCAGCTTGGGACAGGGTCCAGTTGGCTACACCTTC. It is translated as CASSLGQGPVGYTF.

The CDR3 sequence is CASSLVGRGNEQFF. The CDR3 DNA sequence: TGTGCCAGCAGCTTGGTAGGCAGGGGCAATGAGCAGTTCTTC. The chain couples TRBV5-4 to TRBJ2-1, with D possibly matching TRBD1 (6 bases). The germline V and J ends were trimmed by 0 bases and 6 bases, with 10 bases remaining between them. Germline V gene data show CDR1 as SGHNT and CDR2 as YYREEE (reference sequence). This CDR3 spans 14 amino acids.